A single sample is the source of the 7 T cell receptor beta chains below, sequenced in a study of T cells in Graves' hyperthyroidism and ophthalmopathy. RNA transcripts provided the source from which TCR beta CDR3 regions were amplified. The HTBI primer set drove a first-round RT-PCR of the TCR CDR3. TCRdb used MiXCR to reprocess the multiplex PCR reads, holding one entry per CDR3 protein. This repertoire shows about 340,000 distinct CDR3 sequences, roughly 20% found once; its top ten account for approximately 49%. The sequenced material came from blood. The receptors originated from a woman in her forties or fifties with Graves' hyperthyroidism.

This clonotype was seen many times. The J gene is TRBJ2-3, the V gene TRBV7-9; tentatively, D is TRBD1 (6 bases). CDR1 SEHNR and CDR2 FQNEAQ come from the germline V gene (reference sequence). This CDR3 contains 15 residues. Trimming took 8 bases from V and 4 from J, leaving 19 bases between them. As DNA, the CDR3 is TGTGCCAGCGCCTCGGTCTCAGGGGCGGCAGATACGCAGTATTTT. It is translated as CASASVSGAADTQYF.

V and J are TRBV20-1 and TRBJ2-5; the D is unclear. There are 12 residues in the CDR3. V was clipped by 1 base and J by 4 bases, with 7 bases between them. CDR1 is DFQATT and CDR2 is SNEGSKA in the germline V gene (reference sequence). CDR3 coding DNA: TGCAGTGCTAGAGCCCCTACAGAGACCCAGTACTTC. This sequence encodes CSARAPTETQYF.

In this sample, this clonotype turned up many times. V gene TRBV5-1 combines with J gene TRBJ1-2; D not resolved. This CDR3 region has 14 residues. V lost 4 bases and J 2 bases, leaving 12 bases between the germline ends. Germline loops: CDR1 SGHRS, CDR2 YFSETQ. The CDR3 DNA reads TGCGCCAGCAGCCTGGGCACGAAGAACTATGGCTACACCTTC. As protein: CASSLGTKNYGYTF.

V is TRBV24-1 and J is TRBJ2-7; 7 bases agree with TRBD1. This CDR3 region has 15 residues. Germline loops: CDR1 KGHDR, CDR2 SFDVKD. V gave up 2 bases and J gave up 4 bases; unmatched junction bases: 7. This chain's CDR3 is CATSDSAGQAYEQYF. The DNA of the CDR3 is TGTGCCACCAGTGATTCCGCCGGACAGGCATACGAGCAGTACTTC.

Only a few counts were recorded for this clonotype. This chain uses TRBV19 with TRBJ2-5; D possibly corresponds to TRBD2 (6 bases). Per germline, CDR1 LNHDA and CDR2 SQIVND (reference sequence). V lost 3 bases, J lost 3 bases, and 8 bases lay in between. CDR3 length: 13 amino acids. CDR3 residues: CASSIGREETQYF. Written as DNA, the CDR3 is TGTGCCAGTAGTATCGGGAGAGAAGAGACCCAGTACTTC.

This clonotype was recorded at least ten times. The V gene is TRBV10-3, the J gene TRBJ2-5, with 7 nucleotides matching TRBD2. V gave up 2 bases and J gave up 5 bases; unmatched junction bases: 2. Germline values: CDR1 ENHRY, CDR2 SYGVKD. CDR3 length: 13 residues. The CDR3 nucleotides read TGTGCCATCAGTGAGATCGGGGGGGAGACCCAGTACTTC. As protein: CAISEIGGETQYF.

This clonotype was recorded many times. The chain combines TRBV28 with TRBJ1-1; no reliable D call. Germline CDR1 MDHEN, CDR2 SYDVKM. CDR3 size: 17 residues. V was clipped by 2 bases and J by 5 bases, with 21 bases between them. This CDR3 reads CASSLSGIEGLDTEAFF. In DNA, the CDR3 is TGTGCCAGCAGTTTAAGCGGAATTGAGGGTCTGGATACTGAAGCTTTCTTT.